The clone carrying this T cell receptor beta chain has more than one count but fewer than ten. The sample originates from a study of chronic HIV infection and antiretroviral therapy. TCRdb reanalysed the 5' RACE reads using MiXCR and keeps one entry per CDR3 protein. This table has about 38,000 distinct CDR3 sequences, about 8.1% appearing once. The ends lost 3 bases at V and 10 bases at J; junction bases unmatched: 7. Germline CDR1 is DFQATT and CDR2 is SNEGSKA (reference sequence). This CDR3 is built from 13 residues. Sequencing was performed on peripheral blood. The chain employs TRBV20-1 and TRBJ2-1; TRBD1 matches 9 bases. This receptor was obtained from an adult who had HIV and had not received antiretroviral therapy, or was an uninfected healthy control (not recorded which). The CDR3 coding sequence is TGCAGTGCTAGGGGACAGGGTCTTGGGGAGCAGTTCTTC. Amino acids: CSARGQGLGEQFF.